What follows are 32 T cell receptor beta chains derived from one specimen sequenced in a study of Ad26.COV2.S vaccination and SARS-CoV-2 variants. The treatment is: some 20 received Ad26.COV2.S at low or high dose, single or two shots; about 5 received placebo; per-sample allocation not given. It was on day 63 after the first vaccine or placebo injection that samples were taken. Generated by immunoSEQ multiplex PCR, the TCRdb table keeps only in-frame clones and is missing some. The sample gives roughly 300,000 clones, about 89% of which show up once; about 4.6% is in the top ten. Sequences were derived from peripheral blood, sampled in a trial of Ad26.COV2.S vaccine versus placebo. The receptors were sampled from a person between 18 and 65 years old who received the Ad26.COV2.S COVID-19 vaccine or a placebo.

The rearrangement uses TRBV9 and TRBJ1-4; TRBD1 might be the D (5 bases). The V end was cut by 0 bases, the J end by 7 bases, with 10 bases between. This CDR3 region has 14 residues. The germline CDR1 and CDR2 sequences are SGDLS and YYNGEE. CDR3 region: CASSVGRGGEKLFF. DNA of the CDR3: TGTGCCAGCAGCGTAGGAAGGGGAGGTGAAAAACTGTTTTTT.

V gene TRBV27 combines with J gene TRBJ1-5; 8 bases agree with TRBD1. J gave up 6 bases and V 6 bases, and 7 bases lay outside the gene matches. Germline-derived CDR1 and CDR2 are MNHEY and SMNVEV (reference sequence). The CDR3 runs to 14 residues. CDR3 protein: CASSWTGRGQPQHF. Here the CDR3 DNA reads TGTGCCAGCAGCTGGACAGGGCGCGGTCAGCCCCAGCATTTT.

The V gene is TRBV28, the J gene TRBJ1-6; 7 bases are shared with TRBD1. The CDR3 extends over 15 amino acids. The V gene's germline CDR1 is MDHEN and CDR2 SYDVKM. J lost 3 bases, V lost 6 bases, and 5 bases had no gene match. DNA for the CDR3: TGTGCCAGCAGCCCTGGGACAGTCTATAATTCACCCCTCCACTTT. This gives the protein CASSPGTVYNSPLHF.

In its sample, this clone was seen once. The CDR3 bases are TGTGCCAGCAGGGGTACTAGCGGGAGGTATGAGCAGTTCTTC. Encoded protein: CASRGTSGRYEQFF. The chain is built from TRBV2 and TRBJ2-1; the match to TRBD2 covers 12 bases. The CDR3 contains 14 residues. Germline CDR1 reads SNHLY; CDR2 reads FYNNEI. V shed 6 bases, J shed 8 bases, and the junction held 5 bases outside the gene matches.

This clone was counted once. The chain combines TRBV2 with TRBJ1-5, with 10 bases aligning to TRBD1. Germline loops: CDR1 SNHLY, CDR2 FYNNEI. V lost 6 bases to trimming and J lost 5 bases; unmatched junction nucleotides: 4. CDR3 size: 14 residues. CDR3: CASSRQGADQPQHF. In nucleotides, the CDR3 is TGTGCCAGCAGCAGACAGGGGGCCGATCAGCCCCAGCATTTT.

The V call is TRBV29-1, the J call TRBJ1-4, with D unclear. Germline CDR1 is SQVTM and CDR2 is ANQGSEA. Trimming cost V 4 bases and J 5 bases, with 11 bases left between them. The CDR3 runs to 13 residues. CDR3: CSVVEAKNEKLFF. The CDR3 region has the DNA TGCAGCGTTGTTGAGGCGAAGAATGAAAAACTGTTTTTT.

CDR3 residues: CASSLHSSGSLYNEQFF. The CDR3 DNA reads as TGTGCCAGCAGCTTACACTCTAGCGGGAGCCTCTACAATGAGCAGTTCTTC. The V and J genes are TRBV11-3 and TRBJ2-1; 10 bases map to TRBD2. This CDR3 comprises 17 residues. Germline CDR1 is SGHNT and CDR2 is YENEEA. The V and J ends lost 2 bases and 3 bases, in that order; junction bases with no gene match: 7.

The chain has TRBV18 and TRBJ2-3; D is ambiguous. The CDR3 extends over 15 amino acids. The V and J ends lost 0 bases and 0 bases respectively, with 7 bases between them. Germline-derived CDR1 and CDR2 are KGHSH and LQKENI. The CDR3 DNA sequence: TGTGCCAGCTCACCACCGACCCCAAGCACAGATACGCAGTATTTT. Its protein product is CASSPPTPSTDTQYF.

V gene TRBV5-6 combines with J gene TRBJ1-1; D perhaps matches TRBD1 (5 bases). Per the germline V gene, CDR1 is SGHDT and CDR2 is YYEEEE. Between the trimmed V and J ends, which lost 1 base and 3 bases, there was a span of 16 bases. CDR3 length: 16 residues. The CDR3 coding sequence is TGTGCCAGCAGCTTGAATGGGGCCCCAGAGGACACTGAAGCTTTCTTT. Translation: CASSLNGAPEDTEAFF.

The gene calls are TRBV5-1 and TRBJ1-6, with a weak D call TRBD1 (5 bases). Germline V gene sequence: CDR1 SGHRS, CDR2 YFSETQ. The CDR3 has 15 amino acids. The V end lost 1 base, the J end lost 3 bases, and 8 bases lay between the germline ends. The CDR3 DNA sequence: TGCGCCAGCAGCTTGCGAGGGGACTATAATTCACCCCTCCACTTT. The encoded protein is CASSLRGDYNSPLHF.

The rearrangement links TRBV29-1 to TRBJ2-1; D is undetermined. The CDR3 is made up of 12 amino acids. Germline values: CDR1 SQVTM, CDR2 ANQGSEA. Deletions cut 7 bases from V and 5 bases from J, with 12 bases between. The chain's CDR3 is CSAVRWDNEQFF. CDR3 sequence (DNA): TGCAGCGCCGTCAGATGGGACAATGAGCAGTTCTTC.

This clone came up once. The V and J genes are TRBV3-1 (or the pseudogene TRBV3-2) and TRBJ2-5; no clear D gene. The CDR3 spans 14 residues. CDR1 and CDR2 (germline): LGHDT, YNNKEL (reference sequence). Trimming left V 0 bases short and J 5 bases short, with 10 bases between. Written as DNA, the CDR3 is TGTGCCAGCAGCCAAGATGCGACTTCGGAGACCCAGTACTTC. Its translation is CASSQDATSETQYF.

V and J are TRBV28 and TRBJ1-6, with 9 bases fitting TRBD1. The trim removed 6 bases at V and 6 bases at J, leaving 0 bases unmatched. CDR1 is MDHEN, CDR2 SYDVKM, per germline. The CDR3 is 13 amino acids. The chain's CDR3 is CASRDRGNSPLHF. CDR3 bases: TGTGCCAGCAGGGACAGGGGTAATTCACCCCTCCACTTT.

The chain couples TRBV29-1 to TRBJ2-2; D might be TRBD2 (7 bases). The CDR3 has 15 residues. Trimming took off 5 bases at V and 4 bases at J, with 17 bases between the two ends. CDR1 and CDR2 from the germline V gene are SQVTM and ANQGSEA. CDR3 protein: CSVSSGAGVTGELFF. The CDR3 coding sequence is TGCAGCGTTTCCTCAGGGGCGGGGGTCACCGGGGAGCTGTTTTTT.

CDR3 in amino acids: CASRWSGEAFF. CDR3 bases: TGTGCCAGCAGATGGTCAGGTGAAGCTTTCTTT. This rearrangement joins TRBV6-5 to TRBJ1-1; D is undetermined. Germline lookup yields CDR1 MNHEY and CDR2 SVGAGI. This CDR3 is built from 11 residues. Trimming took off 6 bases at V and 7 bases at J, with 9 bases between the two ends.

Of note for this clone: At the DNA level, this CDR3 is encoded by other sequences in the same sample as well. The rearrangement links TRBV28 to TRBJ2-7; D gene ambiguous. With 3 bases removed from V and 3 bases from J, the gap between germline ends came to 3 bases. CDR3 size: 11 residues. CDR1 is MDHEN and CDR2 is SYDVKM in the germline V gene. The CDR3 reads CASSFSYEQYF. CDR3 DNA sequence: TGTGCCAGCAGTTTCAGCTACGAGCAGTACTTC.

The rearrangement joins TRBV4-2 to TRBJ2-7, with TRBD2 matching over 10 bases. The V gene end was trimmed by 0 bases and the J gene end by 3 bases; junction bases not matched to a gene: 2. The CDR3 spans 15 residues. Germline-derived CDR1 and CDR2 are LGHNA and YNFKEQ. The chain's CDR3 is CASSQDTSGIYEQYF. CDR3 coding DNA: TGTGCCAGCAGCCAAGATACTAGCGGGATCTACGAGCAGTACTTC.

The rearrangement joins TRBV7-2 to TRBJ2-5; D is perhaps TRBD2 (6 bases). The germline V gene encodes CDR1 SGHTA and CDR2 FQGNSA. This CDR3 has 14 residues. Between the trimmed V and J ends, which lost 2 bases and 2 bases, there was a span of 9 bases. This CDR3 is CASSLSRGQETQYF. In DNA, the CDR3 is TGTGCCAGCAGCTTATCGCGGGGACAAGAGACCCAGTACTTC.

The rearrangement joins TRBV7-9 to TRBJ1-2; 10 bases line up with TRBD1. The CDR3 has 16 amino acids. J gave up 2 bases and V 5 bases, and 8 bases lay outside the gene matches. Germline V CDR1 and CDR2: SEHNR, FQNEAQ (reference sequence). CDR3 region: CASSRITGQGNYGYTF. In DNA form, the CDR3 reads TGTGCCAGCAGCCGGATCACGGGACAGGGGAACTATGGCTACACCTTC.

The V and J genes are TRBV18 and TRBJ2-3, with 11 positions matching TRBD2. V lost 3 bases to trimming and J lost 0 bases; unmatched junction nucleotides: 11. Germline V gene sequence: CDR1 KGHSH, CDR2 LQKENI. This CDR3 contains 19 residues. CDR3: CASSPTTSGELLSTDTQYF. The CDR3, as DNA: TGTGCCAGCTCACCTACGACTAGCGGGGAACTCCTTAGCACAGATACGCAGTATTTT.

DNA of the CDR3: TGTGCCAGCAGCTTAGGCCGGAATGAAGCTTTCTTT. This translates into CASSLGRNEAFF. The chain links TRBV7-9 to TRBJ1-1; D remains unclear. The V and J ends lost 1 base and 7 bases respectively, with 7 bases between them. Looked up from germline, CDR1 is SEHNR and CDR2 is FQNEAQ (reference sequence). The CDR3 is made up of 12 amino acids. The whole variable domain, filled in from reference TRBV7-9 and TRBJ1-1, reads DTGVSQNPRHKITKRGQNVTFRCDPISEHNRLYWYRQTLGQGPEFLTYFQNEAQLEKSRLLSDRFSAERPKGSFSTLEIQRTEQGDSAMYLCASSLGRNEAFFGQGTRLTVV.

The chain links TRBV18 to TRBJ1-3, with 8 bases identical to TRBD1. Per germline, CDR1 KGHSH and CDR2 LQKENI. Losses at the gene ends were 2 bases for V and 4 bases for J; bases not matched to a gene: 4. This CDR3 has 15 residues. The CDR3 nucleotides are TGTGCCAGCTCACCAAGTGGGACAGGCGGAAACACCATATATTTT. Amino acids: CASSPSGTGGNTIYF.

CDR3 residues: CASSKGVGEISNQPQHF. The CDR3 DNA reads TGTGCCAGCAGCAAAGGAGTAGGGGAGATTAGCAATCAGCCCCAGCATTTT. This chain uses TRBV21-1 with TRBJ1-5. TRBV21-1 is labeled a pseudogene. CDR3 length: 17 residues.

This sequence joins TRBV28 and TRBJ1-4; TRBD1 matches 9 bases. CDR1 MDHEN and CDR2 SYDVKM come from the germline V gene. The CDR3 is made up of 15 amino acids. Trimming took 2 bases from V and 7 from J; bases not matched to a gene: 5. The CDR3 nucleotides are TGTGCCAGCAGTTTAGGCGGGACAGGGAGTGAAAAACTGTTTTTT. This encodes CASSLGGTGSEKLFF.

The V gene is TRBV6-1, the J gene TRBJ2-1, with 8 bases lining up with TRBD1. Losses at the gene ends were 2 bases for V and 1 base for J; bases not matched to a gene: 4. The V gene's germline CDR1 is MNHNS and CDR2 SASEGT. CDR3 size: 16 residues. The CDR3 spells CASSESWTGSYNEQFF. CDR3 DNA sequence: TGTGCCAGCAGTGAATCCTGGACAGGGTCCTACAATGAGCAGTTCTTC.

This rearrangement joins TRBV3-1 (or the pseudogene TRBV3-2) to TRBJ2-3; D tentatively fits TRBD1 or TRBD2 (6 bases each). V was trimmed by 4 bases and J by 4 bases, leaving 12 bases between them. There are 14 residues in the CDR3. Germline loops: CDR1 LGHDT, CDR2 YNNKEL (reference sequence). CDR3 bases: TGTGCCAGCAGCCGCTTGGGGGGCGCAGATACGCAGTATTTT. It yields the protein CASSRLGGADTQYF.

The CDR3, as DNA: TGCGCCAGCAGCCAAGTACTAGGAGGGCTGAACACTGAAGCTTTCTTT. It is translated as CASSQVLGGLNTEAFF. The rearrangement uses TRBV4-3 and TRBJ1-1; no clear D gene. The CDR3 has 16 residues. Germline CDR1 and CDR2: LGHNA and YSLEER. With 1 base removed from V and 0 bases from J, the gap between germline ends came to 12 bases.

V and J are TRBV7-3 and TRBJ1-1; D is uncertain. The CDR3 is 14 residues long. V was trimmed by 7 bases and J by 1 base, leaving 13 bases between them. Germline V lookup: CDR1 SGHTA, CDR2 FQGTGA. This CDR3 reads CASTPAIKNTEAFF. In DNA, the CDR3 is TGTGCCAGCACCCCGGCTATAAAGAACACTGAAGCTTTCTTT.

The chain links TRBV5-1 to TRBJ1-5; D unresolved. V lost 0 bases and J lost 3, with 10 bases in between. This CDR3 has 15 amino acids. CDR1 and CDR2 from the germline V gene are SGHRS and YFSETQ. CDR3 nucleotide sequence: TGCGCCAGCAGCTTGGCCGGTACAGACAATCAGCCCCAGCATTTT. It codes for CASSLAGTDNQPQHF. Looking up the rest from reference TRBV5-1 and TRBJ1-5 gives the full variable domain: KAGVTQTPRYLIKTRGQQVTLSCSPISGHRSVSWYQQTPGQGLQFLFEYFSETQRNKGNFPGRFSGRQFSNSRSEMNVSTLELGDSALYLCASSLAGTDNQPQHFGDGTRLSIL.

The rearrangement joins TRBV5-1 to TRBJ1-2, with TRBD1 matching 9 bases. The CDR3 is made up of 17 amino acids. J gave up 6 bases and V 4 bases, and 16 bases lay outside the gene matches. The germline V gene encodes CDR1 SGHRS and CDR2 YFSETQ. The CDR3, as DNA: TGCGCCAGCAGCGCGGGACAGGGACGACGCGGGGAGGATGGCTACACCTTC. It yields the protein CASSAGQGRRGEDGYTF.

In regard to this clone: This sample includes further DNA sequences coding for the same CDR3. This chain joins TRBV18 and TRBJ2-5; no clear D. There are 13 residues in the CDR3. From germline, CDR1 is KGHSH and CDR2 LQKENI. V was clipped by 2 bases and J by 5 bases, with 9 bases between them. The CDR3 region has the DNA TGTGCCAGCTCACCAGAATCGGGTGAGACCCAGTACTTC. Translation: CASSPESGETQYF.

This chain links TRBV15 with TRBJ2-2; TRBD1 might be the D (6 bases). The length of the CDR3 is 13 residues. Germline V gene data show CDR1 as LNHNV and CDR2 as YYDKDF (reference sequence). V was clipped by 7 bases and J by 5 bases, with 11 bases between them. In DNA, the CDR3 is TGTGCCACCAACAGGGACGGTACCGGGGAGCTGTTTTTT. It is translated as CATNRDGTGELFF.